Below, 5 T cell receptor beta chains from the same sample are listed, as sequenced in a study of cytomegalovirus exposure and HLA in healthy donors. Researchers ran the PCR with 60 Vbeta and 13 Jbeta primers. Some clones are missing from TCRdb's copy, which holds only in-frame ones; the method was immunoSEQ multiplex PCR. The sample shows 250,000 to 350,000 clones, 75% to 90% of them seen only once. Source material: PBMCs. All receptors come from a man in his forties or fifties in good health and CMV-seropositive.

The chain has TRBV29-1 and TRBJ1-1; D gene unclear. In germline, CDR1 is SQVTM, CDR2 ANQGSEA. Deletions cut 3 bases from V and 5 bases from J, with 10 bases between. This CDR3 region has 12 residues. The DNA for the CDR3 is TGCAGCGTTGAGCGGGCTCCGACTGAAGCTTTCTTT. This gives the protein CSVERAPTEAFF.

The V gene is TRBV10-1, the J gene TRBJ2-5; 7 nucleotides agree with TRBD2. V shed 2 bases and J 9 bases; nucleotides not matched to a gene: 15. This CDR3 is 16 amino acids long. The germline CDR1 and CDR2 sequences are WNHNN and SYGVQD (reference sequence). This CDR3 is CASSERVGSGAKAQYF. The CDR3 DNA reads TGCGCCAGCAGTGAGCGGGTGGGGAGCGGGGCAAAGGCCCAGTACTTC.

This sequence joins TRBV13 and TRBJ2-5; 11 nucleotides match TRBD2. The end of the DNA aligns better with TRBJ2-7, so the J call may be wrong. The CDR3 is made up of 15 amino acids. Germline V CDR1 and CDR2: PRHDT, FYEKMQ (reference sequence). In nucleotides, the CDR3 is TGTGCCAGCAGCAAGGGACTAGCGGCGCACTACGAGCAGTACTTC. Encoded protein: CASSKGLAAHYEQYF.

V usage is TRBV4-2 and J usage is TRBJ2-1, with TRBD2 matching over 12 bases. This CDR3 is built from 21 residues. The V gene's germline CDR1 is LGHNA and CDR2 YNFKEQ. V trimming: 4 bases; J trimming: 0 bases; junction bases outside the gene matches: 16. Written as DNA, the CDR3 is TGTGCCAGCAGCCGGCCGGGGGTACTAGCGGGAGGCCCGAGCTCCTACAATGAGCAGTTCTTC. Its protein is CASSRPGVLAGGPSSYNEQFF.

This chain links TRBV6-5 with TRBJ2-7, with a possible D match to TRBD1 (6 bases). The CDR3 sequence is 13 residues long. V gave up 5 bases and J gave up 4 bases, with 12 bases separating them. Germline CDR1 reads MNHEY; CDR2 reads SVGAGI. CDR3 protein: CASSEEQGYEQYF. As DNA, the CDR3 is TGTGCCAGCAGTGAAGAACAGGGTTACGAGCAGTACTTC.